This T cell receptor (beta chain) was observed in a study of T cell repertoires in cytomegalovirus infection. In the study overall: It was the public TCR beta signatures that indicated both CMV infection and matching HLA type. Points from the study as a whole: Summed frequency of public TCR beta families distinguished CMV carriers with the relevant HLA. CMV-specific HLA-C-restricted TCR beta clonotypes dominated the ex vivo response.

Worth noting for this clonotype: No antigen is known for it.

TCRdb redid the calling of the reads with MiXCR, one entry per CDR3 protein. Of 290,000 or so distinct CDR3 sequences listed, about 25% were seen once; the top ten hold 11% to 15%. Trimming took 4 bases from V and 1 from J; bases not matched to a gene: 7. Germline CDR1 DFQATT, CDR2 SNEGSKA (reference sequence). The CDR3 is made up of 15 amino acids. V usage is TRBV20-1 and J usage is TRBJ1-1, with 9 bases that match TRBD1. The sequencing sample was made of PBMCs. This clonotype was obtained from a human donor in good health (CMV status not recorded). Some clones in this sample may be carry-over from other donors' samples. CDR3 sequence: CSANSPGQGNTEAFF. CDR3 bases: TGCAGTGCTAATAGTCCGGGACAGGGGAACACTGAAGCTTTCTTT.